The clone carrying this TCR beta chain was seen only once. No antigen is known for it. The data derive from a study of a mutant IDH1 vaccine in newly diagnosed glioma. Whole-study context: Sex distribution of treated patients was approximately 62% male and about 38% female; mean age was around 40 years.

Regarding time point: week 35, safety follow-up. A 20-mer mutant IDH1 peptide at 300 ug was injected subcutaneously with topical imiquimod. Each donor presented with a new WHO grade 3 or 4 astrocytoma that tested IDH1-mutant and showed ATRX loss. Produced via immunoSEQ multiplex PCR; TCRdb's table is partial and in-frame only. Among around 70,000 clones, less than 90% were seen once, and the ten largest hold about 12%. The V gene lost 8 bases and the J gene lost 6 bases, with 13 bases spanning the gap. Germline-derived CDR1 and CDR2 are LNHDA and SQIVND (reference sequence). The CDR3 has 13 amino acids.

The sample was PBMCs, taken from a glioma patient whose treatment included an IDH1 peptide vaccine. The receptor's source is a man in his late teens or twenties with glioma. The chain couples TRBV19 to TRBJ2-2, with D perhaps matching TRBD2 (5 bases). The CDR3 loop is CASLRENAGELFF. The CDR3 DNA reads TGTGCCAGTCTCCGGGAAAATGCCGGGGAGCTGTTTTTT.